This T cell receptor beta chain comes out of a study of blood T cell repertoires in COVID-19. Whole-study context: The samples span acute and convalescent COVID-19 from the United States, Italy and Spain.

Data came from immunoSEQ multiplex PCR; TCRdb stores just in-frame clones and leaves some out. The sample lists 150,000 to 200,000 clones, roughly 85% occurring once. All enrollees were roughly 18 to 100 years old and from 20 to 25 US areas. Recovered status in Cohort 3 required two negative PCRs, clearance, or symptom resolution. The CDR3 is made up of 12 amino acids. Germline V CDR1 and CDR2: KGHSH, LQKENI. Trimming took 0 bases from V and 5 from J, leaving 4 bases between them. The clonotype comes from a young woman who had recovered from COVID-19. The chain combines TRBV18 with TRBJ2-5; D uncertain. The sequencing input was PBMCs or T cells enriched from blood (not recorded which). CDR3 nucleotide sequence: TGTGCCAGCTCACCACCGGGCGAGACCCAGTACTTC. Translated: CASSPPGETQYF.